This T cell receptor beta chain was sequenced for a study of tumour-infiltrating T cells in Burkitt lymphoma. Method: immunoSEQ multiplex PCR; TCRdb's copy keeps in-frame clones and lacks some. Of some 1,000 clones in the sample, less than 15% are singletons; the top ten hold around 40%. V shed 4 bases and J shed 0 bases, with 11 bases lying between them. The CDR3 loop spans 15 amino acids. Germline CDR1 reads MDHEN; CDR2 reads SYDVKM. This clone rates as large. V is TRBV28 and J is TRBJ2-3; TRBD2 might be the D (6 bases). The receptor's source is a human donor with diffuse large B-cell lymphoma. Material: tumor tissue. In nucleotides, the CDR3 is TGTGCCAGCAGTTCGGACTACCAAAGCACAGATACGCAGTATTTT. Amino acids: CASSSDYQSTDTQYF.